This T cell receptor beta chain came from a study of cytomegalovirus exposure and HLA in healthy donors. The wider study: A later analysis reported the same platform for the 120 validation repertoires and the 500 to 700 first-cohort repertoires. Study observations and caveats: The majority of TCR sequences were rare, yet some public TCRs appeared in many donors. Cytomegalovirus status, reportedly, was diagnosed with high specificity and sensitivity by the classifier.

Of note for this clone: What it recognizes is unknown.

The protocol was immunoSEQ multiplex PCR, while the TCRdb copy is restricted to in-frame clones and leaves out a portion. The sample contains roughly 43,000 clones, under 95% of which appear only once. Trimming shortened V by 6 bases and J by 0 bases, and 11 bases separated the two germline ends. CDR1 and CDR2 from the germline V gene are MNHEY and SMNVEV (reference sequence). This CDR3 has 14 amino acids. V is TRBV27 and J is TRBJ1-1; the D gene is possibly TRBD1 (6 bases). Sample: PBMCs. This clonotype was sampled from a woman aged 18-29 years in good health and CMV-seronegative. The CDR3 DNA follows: TGTGCCAGCAGACAGGGCTACATGAACACTGAAGCTTTCTTT. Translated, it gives CASRQGYMNTEAFF.